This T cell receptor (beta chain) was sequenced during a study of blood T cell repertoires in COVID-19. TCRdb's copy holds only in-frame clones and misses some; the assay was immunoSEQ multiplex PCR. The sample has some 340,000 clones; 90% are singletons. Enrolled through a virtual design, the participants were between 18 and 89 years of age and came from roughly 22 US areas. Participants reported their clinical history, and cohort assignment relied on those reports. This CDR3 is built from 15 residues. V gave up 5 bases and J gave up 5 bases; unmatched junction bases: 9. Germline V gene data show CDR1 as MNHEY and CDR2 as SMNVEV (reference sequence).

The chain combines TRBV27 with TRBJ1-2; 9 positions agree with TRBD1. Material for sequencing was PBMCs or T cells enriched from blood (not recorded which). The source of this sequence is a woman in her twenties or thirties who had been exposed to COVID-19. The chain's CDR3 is CASSRGTGSGYGYTF. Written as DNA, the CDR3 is TGTGCCAGCAGTCGCGGGACAGGGAGTGGATATGGCTACACCTTC.